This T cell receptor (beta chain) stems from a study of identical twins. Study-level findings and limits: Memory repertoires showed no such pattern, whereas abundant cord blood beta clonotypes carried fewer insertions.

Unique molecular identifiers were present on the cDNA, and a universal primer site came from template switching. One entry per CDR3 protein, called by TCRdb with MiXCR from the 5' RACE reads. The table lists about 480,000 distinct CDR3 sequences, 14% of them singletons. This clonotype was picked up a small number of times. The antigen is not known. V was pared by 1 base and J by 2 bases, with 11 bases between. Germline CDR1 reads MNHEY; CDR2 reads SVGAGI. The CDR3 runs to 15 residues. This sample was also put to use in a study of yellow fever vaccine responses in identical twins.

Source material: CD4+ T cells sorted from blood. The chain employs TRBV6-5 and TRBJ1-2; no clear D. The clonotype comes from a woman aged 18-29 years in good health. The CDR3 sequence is CASSYYPGFNYGYTF. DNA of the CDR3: TGTGCCAGCAGTTACTATCCGGGGTTCAACTATGGCTACACCTTC.